These 5 T cell receptor beta chains were sequenced from one sample in a study of identical twins. One entry per CDR3 protein results from TCRdb running MiXCR on the 5' RACE reads. The sample carries 700,000 to 950,000 distinct CDR3 sequences, over 9% recorded once. These data also formed part of another study, on yellow fever vaccine responses in identical twins.

Input material: PBMCs. These receptors were taken from a woman younger than 35 in good health.

This clonotype has more than one count but fewer than ten. The rearrangement joins TRBV7-9 to TRBJ2-7; D gene uncertain. Per germline, CDR1 SEHNR and CDR2 FQNEAQ (reference sequence). Between the trimmed V and J ends, which lost 5 bases and 4 bases, there was a span of 18 bases. This CDR3 has 15 amino acids. CDR3 sequence: CASSPRDSVWYEQYF. For the CDR3, the DNA is TGTGCCAGCAGCCCCCGAGACTCGGTTTGGTACGAGCAGTACTTC.

The chain uses TRBV12-3 or TRBV12-4 and TRBJ2-7, with 10 bases aligning to TRBD2. The CDR3 consists of 17 residues. V gave up 1 base and J gave up 5 bases; unmatched junction bases: 11. CDR3 residues: CASSLGYGSGRPHEQYF. The CDR3 nucleotides are TGTGCCAGCAGTTTAGGGTACGGTAGCGGGAGGCCCCACGAGCAGTACTTC.

This clonotype was seen a few times. The V gene is TRBV5-4, the J gene TRBJ2-7, with 13 bases fitting TRBD2. V dropped 0 bases and J dropped 0; count of bases not matched to a gene: 6. The CDR3 is 18 amino acids. Per germline, CDR1 SGHNT and CDR2 YYREEE (reference sequence). This CDR3 reads CASSLDPGLAGDSYEQYF. The CDR3 region has the DNA TGTGCCAGCAGCTTGGATCCCGGACTAGCGGGAGACTCCTACGAGCAGTACTTC.

This clonotype has only a few counts. CDR3 DNA: TGTGCCATCAGAACCCCCGGGACAGGGGAGAACTATGGCTACACCTTC. Translating it yields CAIRTPGTGENYGYTF. This sequence joins TRBV10-3 and TRBJ1-2; 10 positions match TRBD1. CDR1 and CDR2 (germline): ENHRY, SYGVKD. Trimming removed 6 bases from V and 2 bases from J; junction bases left unmatched: 9. The CDR3 consists of 16 residues.

V is TRBV20-1 and J is TRBJ2-3; 9 bases are a match to TRBD2. The CDR3 length is 16 residues. V dropped 4 bases and J dropped 2; count of bases not matched to a gene: 10. Germline-derived CDR1 and CDR2 are DFQATT and SNEGSKA (reference sequence). CDR3 sequence (DNA): TGCAGTGCTATCCACTTAGCGGGAGAACTCACAGATACGCAGTATTTT. Amino acid sequence: CSAIHLAGELTDTQYF.